This TCR beta chain was captured in a study of shared clonotypes between healthy human individuals. Assay used: immunoSEQ multiplex PCR; TCRdb lists only in-frame clones, some missing. The sample lists about 340,000 clones, over 70% seen once, with over 9.5% in the top ten. The length of the CDR3 is 15 residues. The V end was cut by 6 bases, the J end by 1 base, with 14 bases between. CDR1 is SEHNR and CDR2 is FQNEAQ in the germline V gene (reference sequence). The clonotype was recovered from a man aged 30 to 39 in good health. The chain has TRBV7-9 and TRBJ2-3; D perhaps matches TRBD2 (5 bases). Sequencing was done on a sample of memory CD4+ T cells sorted from blood. Subset specified: CD45RA-negative fraction. As DNA, the CDR3 is TGTGCCAGCAGTCCCACGTCGAGGGGCACAGATACGCAGTATTTT. This translates into CASSPTSRGTDTQYF.